These 2 T cell receptor beta chains came from one sample sequenced in a study of shared clonotypes between healthy human individuals. The assay was immunoSEQ multiplex PCR, and TCRdb's table has in-frame clones only and misses some. The sample contains some 1 million clones, around 76% of which appear only once. The sample taken for sequencing was memory CD4+ T cells sorted from blood. Subset given: CD45RA-negative fraction. The receptors were sampled from a man aged 18 to 29 in good health.

The chain links TRBV5-1 to TRBJ1-6, with D maybe TRBD1 (6 bases). Germline V gives CDR1 SGHRS, CDR2 YFSETQ. V gave up 3 bases and J gave up 10 bases, with 14 bases separating them. The CDR3 has 14 amino acids. CDR3 nucleotide sequence: TGCGCCAGCAGCTCGGAAGGGGGTGAGTCACCCCTCCACTTT. It codes for CASSSEGGESPLHF.

The chain links TRBV21-1 to TRBJ1-5; TRBD1 reflects the table's D call only, with no check against the DNA. TRBV21-1 is listed as a pseudogene. This CDR3 spans 13 amino acids. The CDR3 coding sequence is TGTGCCAGTACAAGTTATAGCAATCAGCCCCAGCATTTT. Translation: CASTSYSNQPQHF.